The TCR beta chain under discussion was sequenced for a study of T cells after yellow fever vaccination. A few counts support this clonotype. The TCR cDNA carried a universal primer site and UMIs from 5'RACE template switching. One entry per CDR3 protein, called by TCRdb with MiXCR from the 5' RACE reads. The sample has hundreds of thousands of distinct CDR3 sequences, about 12% seen once; the top ten hold 14% to 15%. Trimming removed 9 bases from V and 9 bases from J, with 4 bases in between. Germline CDR1 SNHLY, CDR2 FYNNEI. The CDR3 is made up of 8 amino acids. This specimen was PBMCs, taken on the day of the yellow fever booster vaccination. The origin of this receptor is a man aged 25-45 years who received the YFV17D yellow fever vaccine. The chain carries TRBV2 and TRBJ2-3; D unresolved. The CDR3 sequence: CARGTQYF. In DNA, the CDR3 is TGTGCCAGAGGAACGCAGTATTTT.